These T cell receptor beta chains were read from a single sample in a study of cytomegalovirus exposure and HLA in healthy donors. Profiling relied on immunoSEQ multiplex PCR, and the TCRdb table lists in-frame clones only, not all of them. The data show around 150,000 clones, with about 64% seen just once and less than 3.5% held by the top ten. Sequenced sample: PBMCs. All receptors derive from a woman in her 30s in good health and CMV-seropositive. Each CDR3 is given with its conserved first and last residue. Size is stated for part of the rows, as once, few or many counts, or as a class when the clone is expanded.

TRBJ2-4,-,13,TRBV18,CASSPWTGNIQYF
TRBJ1-2,few,14,TRBV7-8,CASSTWTVNYGYTF
TRBJ1-1,few,16,TRBV11-3,CASSQSSPPGNTEAFF
TRBJ2-5,-,18,TRBV7-6,CASSQGHSGRARGETQYF
TRBJ2-7,few,15,TRBV5-1,CASSTQGSLSYEQYF
TRBJ1-1,-,16,TRBV6-6,CASSHGGGRRNTEAFF
TRBJ1-2,-,11,TRBV20-1,CSATDSYGYTF
TRBJ1-4,-,17,TRBV5-1,CASSLYGGTVNNEKLFF
TRBJ2-3,few,16,TRBV9,CASSASGTSGVDTQYF
TRBJ2-5,-,15,TRBV7-3,CASSPGGGLRETQYF
TRBJ2-7,-,13,TRBV5-1,CASSFYPPYEQYF
TRBJ2-6,-,15,TRBV18,CASSQGQSGANVLTF
TRBJ1-2,-,14,TRBV5-1,CASSLSGGLYGYTF
TRBJ1-2,-,15,TRBV15,CATSRGQALSYGYTF
TRBJ2-5,-,15,TRBV5-1,CASSPNSGVQETQYF
TRBJ1-4,-,14,TRBV6-5,CASSQVATGEKLFF
TRBJ2-5,-,15,TRBV4-2,CASSSRQGQQETQYF
TRBJ1-3,few,17,TRBV9,CASSVVSGGLPGNTIYF
TRBJ2-5,-,13,TRBV13,CASSWGQEETQYF
TRBJ2-1,-,16,TRBV4-1,CASSQDRGLYYNEQFF
TRBJ2-2,-,20,TRBV10-3,CAISESRVSVARGLSGELFF
TRBJ2-2,-,17,TRBV7-9,CASSPLVGGRNTGELFF
TRBJ1-2,-,13,TRBV28,CASSLGTGYGYTF
TRBJ1-6,-,15,TRBV11-2,CASSWQGFPPSPLHF
TRBJ1-4,-,15,TRBV7-9,CASSLVAATNEKLFF